This entry features one T cell receptor (beta chain) sequence. The treatment is: some 19 received Ad26.COV2.S at low or high dose, single or two shots; 5 received placebo; per-sample allocation not given. Day 63 after the first injection of vaccine or placebo was the sampling time. The data derive from a study of Ad26.COV2.S vaccination and SARS-CoV-2 variants. Study-level background: Intramuscular Ad26.COV2.S doses were given once or twice, 56 days apart.

This CDR3 spans 15 amino acids. Looked up from germline, CDR1 is KGHSH and CDR2 is LQKENI. The V and J ends lost 2 bases and 6 bases respectively, with 14 bases between them. Using immunoSEQ multiplex PCR, the repertoire was profiled, and TCRdb retains in-frame clones only, with some absent. Here the sample spans 440,000 or so clones, roughly nine tenths being singletons. This specimen consisted of peripheral blood, obtained in a trial of Ad26.COV2.S vaccine versus placebo. The chain is built from TRBV18 and TRBJ1-5; D possibly corresponds to TRBD1 (6 bases). This receptor was obtained from a person between 18 and 65 years old who received the Ad26.COV2.S COVID-19 vaccine or a placebo. The chain's CDR3 is CASSPKTGSVQPQHF. The CDR3 nucleotides read TGTGCCAGCTCACCAAAAACAGGGTCGGTTCAGCCCCAGCATTTT.